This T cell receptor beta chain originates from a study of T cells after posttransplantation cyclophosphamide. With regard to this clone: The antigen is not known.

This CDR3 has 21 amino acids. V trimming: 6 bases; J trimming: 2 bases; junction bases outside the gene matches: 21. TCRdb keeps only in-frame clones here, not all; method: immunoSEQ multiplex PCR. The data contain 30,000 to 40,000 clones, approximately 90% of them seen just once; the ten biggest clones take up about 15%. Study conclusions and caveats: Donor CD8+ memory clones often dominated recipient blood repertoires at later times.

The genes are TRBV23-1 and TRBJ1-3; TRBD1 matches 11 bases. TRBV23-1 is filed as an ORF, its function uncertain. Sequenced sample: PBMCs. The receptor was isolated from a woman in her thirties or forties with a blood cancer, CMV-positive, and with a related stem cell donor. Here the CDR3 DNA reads TGCGCCAGCAGCCAAGGGGTAGGGACAGGGGGTTCTACGACTGCTGGAAACACCATATATTTT. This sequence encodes CASSQGVGTGGSTTAGNTIYF.